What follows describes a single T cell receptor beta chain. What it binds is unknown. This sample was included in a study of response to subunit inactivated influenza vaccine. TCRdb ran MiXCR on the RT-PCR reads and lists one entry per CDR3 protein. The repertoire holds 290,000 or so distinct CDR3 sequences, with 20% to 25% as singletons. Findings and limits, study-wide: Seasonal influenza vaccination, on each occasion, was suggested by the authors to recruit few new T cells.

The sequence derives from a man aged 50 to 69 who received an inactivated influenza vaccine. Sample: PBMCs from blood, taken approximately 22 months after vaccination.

The CDR3 protein is CASSYSKAYGYTF. The DNA of the CDR3 is TGTGCCAGCAGTTACTCCAAGGCTTATGGCTACACCTTC. The chain is built from TRBV6-5 and TRBJ1-2; D uncertain. Germline loops: CDR1 MNHEY, CDR2 SVGAGI. V shed 0 bases and J shed 5 bases, with 7 bases lying between them. CDR3 length: 13 amino acids.